This T cell receptor (beta chain) is from a study of T cell responses to AZD1222 COVID-19 vaccine (dated by TCRdb to the early 2020s). Describing the broader study: AZD1222 recipients with second doses at about 4 weeks or about 12 weeks were pooled, because spike-specific TCR depth and breadth did not differ between schedules. TCR sequencing covered roughly 230 trial participants: 207 given two doses of AZD1222 and 26 given two doses of MenACWY control vaccine. Trial participants were enrolled into age subgroups of 18-55, 56-69 and 70-plus years, which contained approximately 150, 28 and 58 TCR-sequenced participants, respectively. Overall results and qualifications from the work: After two AZD1222 doses, spike-specific TCR breadth and depth were significantly higher than at day 0 and than in MenACWY recipients. Epitopes outside the regions mutated in the B.1.351 and B.1.1.7 variants were reportedly recognized by nearly half of the unique spike-specific TCRs. The 56-69-year group was small, and its depth increase did not reach significance, likely because of low power. No day 14 peak-response samples were available, so repertoires were characterized only after the peak T cell response. Most participants were white British and females outnumbered males, and the authors suggested that clonal diversity may have been underestimated. Vaccine-associated CD4 TCRs spanned the whole spike protein, with dominant responses in regions 160-218 and 743-854. Conclusions about previously exposed vaccinees are limited, since just five or six AZD1222 recipients were seropositive for SARS-CoV-2 at baseline.

The CDR3 regions of human TCRbeta chains were analyzed by immunosequencing. The original pipeline was this. Repertoire TCRs were matched against a reference library of SARS-CoV-2-specific TCRs generated with the MIRA antigen-specificity platform. Breadth meant the fraction of unique TCRs that were SARS-CoV-2-associated, whereas depth meant the fraction of total T cells that were SARS-CoV-2-associated. Using the MIRA data, every spike-specific TCR was mapped to the spike region that the TCR reacted to and assigned to either a CD4 or a CD8 class. Log10-transformed breadth and depth values were compared by one-way ANOVA with Sidak's multiple comparisons tests. Held by TCRdb, this immuneACCESS table contains in-frame sequences only and omits some clones. Under half of the omission traces to an unresolved V gene where checked; the cause of the rest is unknown. Clonal size and the V and J genes are those of that table, whereas D and trimming came from the DNA. The sample table lists 150,000 to 200,000 clones, 80% to 95% of them with a count of one. The ten largest account for 1.5% to 2% of the sample.

The sample's time point label is to be understood as: baseline before first vaccination. The vaccinee samples were drawn from two UK trials, COV001 and COV002, one of which was a single-blind randomized controlled phase 2/3 trial testing AZD1222 (ChAdOx1 nCoV-19) in healthy adults. For TCRbeta chain sequencing, PBMC samples were collected from trial participants at day 0 and at day 28 after the second dose. Only one count was recorded for this clone. The antigen it binds to is not known. Within one base of it there is no much larger clone, and no base qualities were kept. The germline V gene (reference sequence) yields LNHDA for CDR1 and SQIVND for CDR2. The germline V end is reduced by 8 bases and the J end by 4 bases; junction bases left unmatched: 4. The cysteine opens and the phenylalanine closes a CDR3 of 14 amino acids. Only the CDR3 DNA stays, 42 bases, in frame from base 1.

The sequence came from an adult in good health. Specimen: peripheral blood, collected on day 0 of AZD1222 vaccination. The sequence is built from TRBV19 and TRBJ2-2; TRBD1 fits 10 bases in the junction. The CDR3 protein sequence reads: CASAGTGATGELFF. The DNA is as follows: TGTGCCAGTGCCGGGACAGGGGCCACCGGGGAGCTGTTTTTT.